These 5 T cell receptor beta chains originate from one sample sequenced in a study of OX40 agonist ivuxolimab in advanced cancers. Method: immunoSEQ multiplex PCR; TCRdb's copy keeps in-frame clones and lacks some. This table has about 50,000 clones, 92% appearing once. The source material was CD4+ or CD8+ T cells sorted from blood, sampled in a trial of the OX40 agonist ivuxolimab. The receptors come from an adult with an advanced solid tumor such as melanoma, head and neck, liver or kidney cancer.

The chain uses TRBV15 and TRBJ2-3, with D perhaps TRBD1 (5 bases). Germline V gene sequence: CDR1 LNHNV, CDR2 YYDKDF (reference sequence). CDR3 length equals 10 residues. The CDR3 loop reads CATGSDTQYF. The CDR3 nucleotides read TGTGCTACAGGTTCAGATACGCAGTATTTT. The full variable domain, with the rest looked up from reference TRBV15 and TRBJ2-3, is DAMVIQNPRYQVTQFGKPVTLSCSQTLNHNVMYWYQQKSSQAPKLLFHYYDKDFNNEADTPDNFQSRRPNTSFCFLDIRSPGLGDTAMYLCATGSDTQYFGPGTRLTVL.

The V gene is TRBV2, the J gene TRBJ1-1; no clear D gene. Looked up from germline, CDR1 is SNHLY and CDR2 is FYNNEI. Trimming left V 6 bases short and J 5 bases short, with 13 bases between. The CDR3 runs 13 residues. The CDR3 DNA is TGTGCCAGCAGAGACCTGAAAAGGACTGAAGCTTTCTTT. This codes for CASRDLKRTEAFF.

The chain recombines TRBV5-1 with TRBJ2-1; 9 bases line up with TRBD2. The CDR3 length is 14 residues. CDR1 is SGHRS, CDR2 YFSETQ, per germline. J was trimmed by 9 bases and V by 4 bases; bases with no gene match: 8. The CDR3 region is CASSGPGTSSEQFF. The CDR3 DNA sequence: TGCGCCAGCAGCGGACCCGGGACTAGCTCTGAGCAGTTCTTC.

The chain combines TRBV19 with TRBJ2-5, with 12 bases aligning to TRBD2. The trim removed 1 base at V and 5 bases at J, leaving 8 bases unmatched. CDR1 LNHDA and CDR2 SQIVND come from the germline V gene (reference sequence). This CDR3 comprises 17 residues. CDR3 sequence (DNA): TGTGCCAGTAGTATAGCTAGCGGGGGGGCCCTATTTGAGACCCAGTACTTC. Its protein is CASSIASGGALFETQYF.

J is TRBJ1-5 and V is TRBV28; maybe TRBD1 (5 bases). Germline V lookup: CDR1 MDHEN, CDR2 SYDVKM. With 3 bases removed from V and 3 bases from J, the gap between germline ends came to 12 bases. The CDR3 loop spans 15 amino acids. The CDR3 sequence: CASSFNTGNNQPQHF. DNA of the CDR3: TGTGCCAGCAGTTTCAATACAGGAAACAATCAGCCCCAGCATTTT.